The subject of this entry is one T cell receptor beta chain. Its cognate antigen is unknown. The germline CDR1 and CDR2 sequences are SEHNR and FQNEAQ (reference sequence). V was pared by 3 bases and J by 4 bases, with 4 bases of the junction left unmatched. The CDR3 has 14 residues. The data stem from a study of T cell repertoires and HLA-DP antigens. Amplification used primers for 54 TRBV and 13 TRBJ segments. TCRdb's table, derived via immunoSEQ multiplex PCR, lists solely in-frame clones and lacks some. The sample yields roughly 70,000 clones, around four fifths seen once. V usage is TRBV7-9 and J usage is TRBJ2-5; 8 bases fit TRBD2. Sequencing used CD4+ T cells from PBMCs. The TCR was taken from a man between 60 and 75 years old in good health and CMV-seronegative. CDR3 protein: CASSFTGGRETQYF. DNA for the CDR3: TGTGCCAGCAGCTTCACGGGGGGGCGAGAGACCCAGTACTTC.